This T cell receptor beta chain was recorded in a study of shared clonotypes between healthy human individuals. For the study at large: For every donor, three CD4 naive, three CD4 memory, two CD8 naive and one CD8 memory plates were used. Study-wide points: Exclusively blood specimens were collected; tissue repertoires likely differ. Donor clonotype sharing was expected to depend on sequencing depth.

Genomic DNA from each subset was divided evenly over several immunoSEQ plates. Sequencing was performed with immunoSEQ multiplex PCR; in TCRdb, only in-frame clones are kept and a portion is missing. The sample comprises 500,000 or so clones, approximately 95% of which are singletons, and 0.055% to 0.075% rests with the top ten. To note about this clone: What it binds is unknown.

Specimen: naive CD4+ T cells sorted from blood. The sample's subset: CD45RA+ positively selected. The sequence came from a woman under 40 in good health.

CDR3 amino acids: CASSNTGGLNIQYF. CDR3 nucleotides: TGTGCCAGCTCAAATACAGGGGGCCTAAACATTCAGTACTTC. This chain joins TRBV18 and TRBJ2-4; 9 bases are a match to TRBD1. The germline CDR1 and CDR2 sequences are KGHSH and LQKENI. The J segment lost 6 bases and the V segment lost 5 bases, leaving 5 bases of the junction unmatched. The CDR3 covers 14 residues.